This TCR beta chain came from a study of brain metastases from non-small cell lung cancer. TCRdb's table, derived via immunoSEQ multiplex PCR, lists solely in-frame clones and lacks some. This table has 4,500 to 5,000 clones, around nine tenths appearing once. A remark on this clone: What it binds is unknown.

Study findings and constraints: In about 62% of brain metastases, T-cell clones were expanded compared with matched primary tumors. Compared with primary tumors, brain metastases showed less T-cell infiltration.

Sequenced input: tissue from a brain metastasis. The TCR was taken from a donor at least 40 years old with non-small cell lung cancer.

CDR3 coding DNA: TGTGCCAGCAGCACCCACGGACGTGCTAACTATGGCTACACCTTC. Residues: CASSTHGRANYGYTF. The J gene is TRBJ1-2, the V gene TRBV5-4; D is ambiguous. The CDR3 runs 15 residues. Germline assignment: CDR1 SGHNT and CDR2 YYREEE (reference sequence). The V end lost 4 bases, the J end lost 0 bases, and 13 bases lay between the germline ends. The entire variable domain, with the rest obtained from reference TRBV5-4 and TRBJ1-2, is as follows: ETGVTQSPTHLIKTRGQQVTLRCSSQSGHNTVSWYQQALGQGPQFIFQYYREEENGRGNFPPRFSGLQFPNYSSELNVNALELDDSALYLCASSTHGRANYGYTFGSGTRLTVV.